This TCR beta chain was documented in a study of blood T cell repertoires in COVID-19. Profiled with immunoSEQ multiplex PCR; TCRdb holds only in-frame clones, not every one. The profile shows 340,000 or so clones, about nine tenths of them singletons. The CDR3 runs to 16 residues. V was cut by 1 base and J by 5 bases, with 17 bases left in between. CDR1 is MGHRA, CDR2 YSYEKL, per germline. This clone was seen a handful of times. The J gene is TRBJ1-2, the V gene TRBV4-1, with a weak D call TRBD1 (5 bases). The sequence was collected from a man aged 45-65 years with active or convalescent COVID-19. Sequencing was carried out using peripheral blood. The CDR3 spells CASSQGGGRGKYGYTF. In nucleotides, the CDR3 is TGCGCCAGCAGCCAAGGAGGAGGGAGGGGAAAATATGGCTACACCTTC.